Following are 27 T cell receptor beta chains from one sample sequenced in a study of OX40 agonist ivuxolimab in advanced cancers. Clones were sequenced by immunoSEQ multiplex PCR, and TCRdb holds only the in-frame ones, with some missing. The sample contains tens of thousands of clones, approximately 95% of which appear only once. The source was CD4+ or CD8+ T cells sorted from blood, collected in a trial of the OX40 agonist ivuxolimab. The receptors shown here come from an adult with an advanced solid tumor such as melanoma, head and neck, liver or kidney cancer.

This clone has a single count. The chain employs TRBV4-1 and TRBJ2-1; 7 bases line up with TRBD2. Germline CDR1 MGHRA, CDR2 YSYEKL. The CDR3 extends over 15 amino acids. V was pared by 6 bases and J by 6 bases, with 11 bases of the junction left unmatched. The CDR3 bases are TGCGCCAGCAGACCTTGGGAGGGTGAGGGCAATGAGCAGTTCTTC. Its translation: CASRPWEGEGNEQFF.

This CDR3 is CASSESSSPLRARSYEQYF. CDR3 in DNA: TGCGCCAGCAGTGAGTCGTCTTCGCCTTTGAGGGCGCGCTCCTACGAGCAGTACTTC. The chain links TRBV10-1 to TRBJ2-7, with TRBD2 as a possible D gene (5 bases). The V gene lost 0 bases and the J gene lost 0 bases, with 21 bases spanning the gap. Germline V CDR1 and CDR2: WNHNN, SYGVQD (reference sequence). The CDR3 is 19 residues long.

The chain carries TRBV10-1 and TRBJ2-1; D possibly corresponds to TRBD1 (6 bases). Trimming cost V 3 bases and J 2 bases, with 11 bases left between them. CDR1 and CDR2 (germline): WNHNN, SYGVQD (reference sequence). The CDR3 runs 15 residues. As DNA, the CDR3 is TGCGCCAGCAGTGACCCAGGGGTACCCTACAATGAGCAGTTCTTC. This encodes CASSDPGVPYNEQFF.

The chain links TRBV28 to TRBJ2-7; either TRBD1 or TRBD2 may fit D (5 bases each). The CDR3 runs 14 residues. Germline loops: CDR1 MDHEN, CDR2 SYDVKM. Trimming pared 6 bases from V and 0 bases from J, leaving 12 bases between. Here the CDR3 DNA reads TGTGCCAGCAGCTCCCCAGGGAGCTCCTACGAGCAGTACTTC. Its translation: CASSSPGSSYEQYF.

This chain connects TRBV7-9 to TRBJ2-7; D is perhaps TRBD1 or TRBD2 (7 bases each). The CDR3 is 15 amino acids. The germline V gene has CDR1 SEHNR and CDR2 FQNEAQ (reference sequence). V shed 8 bases and J shed 2 bases, with 19 bases lying between them. CDR3 sequence (DNA): TGTGCCAGCGGGCCCAGGGGGGGGACGACCTACGAGCAGTACTTC. Amino acids: CASGPRGGTTYEQYF.

This clone is a singleton in its sample. The chain employs TRBV7-9 and TRBJ2-1; 9 nucleotides match TRBD2. The V gene's germline CDR1 is SEHNR and CDR2 FQNEAQ (reference sequence). The J segment lost 6 bases and the V segment lost 4 bases, leaving 7 bases of the junction unmatched. This CDR3 has 15 residues. CDR3 sequence reads: CASSSSGGRANEQFF. The CDR3 DNA reads as TGTGCCAGCAGCTCTTCGGGCGGGAGGGCCAATGAGCAGTTCTTC.

The rearrangement joins TRBV6-5 to TRBJ2-1; D is possibly TRBD2 (6 bases). Germline assignment: CDR1 MNHEY and CDR2 SVGAGI. V was cut by 2 bases and J by 8 bases, with 13 bases left in between. The CDR3 runs 14 residues. For the CDR3, the DNA is TGTGCCAGCAGTTACGGGGAGAGGAGGGATGAGCAGTTCTTC. This gives the protein CASSYGERRDEQFF.

The chain joins TRBV27 to TRBJ1-2, with unresolved D. The CDR3 is 18 amino acids. Per germline, CDR1 MNHEY and CDR2 SMNVEV (reference sequence). V was clipped by 1 base and J by 0 bases, with 18 bases between them. CDR3 in amino acids: CASSLFGQAGTSNYGYTF. CDR3 nucleotide sequence: TGTGCCAGCAGTTTATTTGGTCAGGCAGGAACCTCTAACTATGGCTACACCTTC.

This chain uses TRBV19 with TRBJ2-3; TRBD2 might be the D (6 bases). Germline V CDR1 and CDR2: LNHDA, SQIVND (reference sequence). Trimming left V 0 bases short and J 1 base short, with 14 bases between. The CDR3 is 17 amino acids. CDR3 loop: CASSIDSSGEGTDTQYF. In DNA, the CDR3 is TGTGCCAGTAGTATAGACTCCTCGGGGGAGGGCACAGATACGCAGTATTTT.

V usage is TRBV7-6 and J usage is TRBJ1-4, with D perhaps TRBD1 (5 bases). This CDR3 is built from 14 residues. Germline CDR1 is SGHVS and CDR2 is FNYEAQ. V was clipped by 2 bases and J by 7 bases, with 11 bases between them. The CDR3 DNA is TGTGCCAGCAGCTTAAAGGTGGGGGGTGAAAAACTGTTTTTT. It encodes CASSLKVGGEKLFF.

The V call is TRBV29-1, the J call TRBJ1-2; a possible D gene is TRBD1 (5 bases). The germline gives CDR1 SQVTM, CDR2 ANQGSEA. The length of the CDR3 is 15 residues. V lost 4 bases and J 8 bases, leaving 23 bases between the germline ends. Here the CDR3 DNA reads TGCAGCGTTGTGGGAGGGGTAAATTTTTGGGAAGGCTACACCTTC. It translates to CSVVGGVNFWEGYTF.

The chain is built from TRBV10-3 and TRBJ2-7; D possibly corresponds to TRBD1 (7 bases). V dropped 4 bases and J dropped 2 bases, with 18 bases sitting between them. Germline V lookup: CDR1 ENHRY, CDR2 SYGVKD. CDR3 length equals 16 residues. CDR3 sequence reads: CAISGGDSLDPYEQYF. The CDR3 coding sequence is TGTGCCATCAGTGGCGGGGACAGCCTCGACCCCTACGAGCAGTACTTC.

The chain is built from TRBV29-1 and TRBJ1-2; D may be TRBD1 (6 bases). Germline values: CDR1 SQVTM, CDR2 ANQGSEA. V was clipped by 3 bases and J by 4 bases, with 12 bases between them. CDR3 length: 13 residues. The CDR3 nucleotides read TGCAGCGTTGAGAGCAGGGGCGGCTATGGCTACACCTTC. This encodes CSVESRGGYGYTF.

This clone came up once. The J gene is TRBJ1-3, the V gene TRBV4-3, with a tentative D call TRBD1 (5 bases). CDR3 length: 17 amino acids. Germline V gives CDR1 LGHNA, CDR2 YSLEER. V gave up 0 bases and J gave up 4 bases, with 16 bases separating them. The CDR3 is CASSQERLSGLGNTIYF. The DNA for the CDR3 is TGCGCCAGCAGCCAAGAACGACTTTCAGGGCTGGGAAACACCATATATTTT.

V and J are TRBV29-1 and TRBJ2-5; 8 positions match TRBD2. Germline CDR1 SQVTM, CDR2 ANQGSEA. The CDR3 is 13 residues long. This chain's CDR3 is CRVGSGILSLQYF. The CDR3 DNA reads as TGCAGGGTGGGTAGCGGGATCCTTTCCCTCCAGTACTTC.

The chain has TRBV19 and TRBJ2-1; D may be TRBD2 (6 bases). The V end lost 6 bases, the J end lost 7 bases, and 19 bases lay between the germline ends. This CDR3 has 15 residues. Germline loops: CDR1 LNHDA, CDR2 SQIVND (reference sequence). CDR3: CASRIRDSLLNEQFF. The CDR3 DNA reads as TGTGCCAGTAGAATCCGGGACTCCCTCCTAAATGAGCAGTTCTTC.

J is TRBJ2-1 and V is TRBV9, with 7 nucleotides matching TRBD2. Germline V gene lookup returns CDR1 SGDLS and CDR2 YYNGEE. The CDR3 extends over 15 amino acids. V shed 3 bases and J 5 bases; nucleotides not matched to a gene: 8. CDR3 sequence (DNA): TGTGCCAGCAGCGCCCGTCCCCTAGCGGACAATGAGCAGTTCTTC. Protein sequence: CASSARPLADNEQFF.

V and J are TRBV7-6 and TRBJ2-7; TRBD1 is a possible D gene (8 bases). This CDR3 has 15 residues. V lost 1 base to trimming and J lost 2 bases, with 12 bases between them. Germline CDR1 and CDR2: SGHVS and FNYEAQ. This CDR3 is CASSLETGGAYEQYF. DNA of the CDR3: TGTGCCAGCAGCTTAGAAACAGGGGGGGCCTACGAGCAGTACTTC.

V usage is TRBV11-2 and J usage is TRBJ2-5; 11 positions match TRBD1. This CDR3 has 17 residues. Germline loops: CDR1 SGHAT, CDR2 FQNNGV. V lost 6 bases to trimming and J lost 0 bases; unmatched junction nucleotides: 9. The chain's CDR3 is CASSSYGGQGDQETQYF. For the CDR3, the DNA is TGTGCCAGCAGTTCCTATGGGGGACAGGGGGACCAAGAGACCCAGTACTTC.

CDR3 residues: CASSSGYSNQPQHF. The CDR3 nucleotides are TGTGCCAGCAGTTCCGGATATAGCAATCAGCCCCAGCATTTT. The rearrangement uses TRBV25-1 and TRBJ1-5; no clear D gene. The CDR3 extends over 14 amino acids. V was cut by 5 bases and J by 0 bases, with 8 bases left in between. Germline V lookup: CDR1 MGHDK, CDR2 SYGVNS.

The chain employs TRBV7-9 and TRBJ2-7; D remains unclear. The germline V gene encodes CDR1 SEHNR and CDR2 FQNEAQ (reference sequence). Trimming removed 5 bases at V and 6 bases at J, with 14 bases between. This CDR3 contains 13 residues. CDR3 region: CASSPSWTPEQYF. DNA for the CDR3: TGTGCCAGCAGCCCCAGCTGGACGCCCGAGCAGTACTTC. Using reference TRBV7-9 and TRBJ2-7 for the parts outside the CDR3, the full variable domain is DTGVSQNPRHKITKRGQNVTFRCDPISEHNRLYWYRQTLGQGPEFLTYFQNEAQLEKSRLLSDRFSAERPKGSFSTLEIQRTEQGDSAMYLCASSPSWTPEQYFGPGTRLTVT.

The chain employs TRBV2 and TRBJ1-1; D unresolved. From germline, CDR1 is SNHLY and CDR2 FYNNEI. V was trimmed by 2 bases and J by 1 base, leaving 11 bases between them. This CDR3 has 15 amino acids. CDR3: CASSEPGIANTEAFF. The CDR3 nucleotides read TGTGCCAGCAGTGAACCTGGGATCGCGAACACTGAAGCTTTCTTT.

The J gene is TRBJ2-7, the V gene TRBV6-5, with a tentative D call TRBD2 (7 bases). The germline V gene encodes CDR1 MNHEY and CDR2 SVGAGI. The CDR3 runs to 14 residues. Trimming pared 2 bases from V and 5 bases from J, leaving 13 bases between. This CDR3 reads CASSYGGGFDEQYF. CDR3 bases: TGTGCCAGCAGTTACGGGGGGGGCTTCGACGAGCAGTACTTC.

CDR3 nucleotide sequence: TGTGCCAGCAGCGAGAGCCGGGACGAAGGAAGGGGGGCCAACGTCCTGACTTTC. Translating gives CASSESRDEGRGANVLTF. The chain couples TRBV9 to TRBJ2-6, with D perhaps given as TRBD1 or TRBD2 (5 bases each). Trimming stripped 3 bases from V and 4 bases from J, with 20 bases between. There are 18 residues in the CDR3. Per the germline V gene, CDR1 is SGDLS and CDR2 is YYNGEE.

The gene calls are TRBV19 and TRBJ1-1; weak D call: TRBD1 (5 bases). The CDR3 length is 14 residues. In germline, CDR1 is LNHDA, CDR2 SQIVND (reference sequence). Trimming pared 10 bases from V and 5 bases from J, leaving 20 bases between. The CDR3 spells CATTRGSPGTEAFF. The CDR3 nucleotides are TGTGCCACTACTCGGGGGTCCCCAGGGACTGAAGCTTTCTTT.

This rearrangement joins TRBV11-3 to TRBJ2-1; TRBD2 matches at 8 bases. Germline-derived CDR1 and CDR2 are SGHNT and YENEEA. The CDR3 consists of 15 residues. V was pared by 2 bases and J by 0 bases, with 0 bases of the junction left unmatched. Here the CDR3 DNA reads TGTGCCAGCAGCTTAAGCGGGAGCTCCTACAATGAGCAGTTCTTC. This encodes CASSLSGSSYNEQFF.

The chain is built from TRBV6-5 and TRBJ2-3; weak D call: TRBD1 (5 bases). The germline V gene encodes CDR1 MNHEY and CDR2 SVGAGI. The length of the CDR3 is 15 residues. The V and J ends lost 3 bases and 7 bases respectively, with 17 bases between them. CDR3 sequence reads: CASSYNRLGKNTQYF. In DNA form, the CDR3 reads TGTGCCAGCAGTTATAACAGGCTTGGGAAAAATACGCAGTATTTT.